This T cell receptor (beta chain) was sequenced during a study of neurological immune-mediated disorders (dated by TCRdb to between 2018 and 2021). About the investigation overall: The study compared peripheral blood TCR-beta repertoires of HTLV-I-associated myelopathy (HAM/TSP) patients, multiple sclerosis patients and healthy controls using UMI-based sequencing. The 90 to 110 TCR-beta libraries included longitudinal samples, technical triplicates and paired sorted CD4+ and CD8+ T-cell subsets alongside PBMC samples. Technical triplicate libraries were sequenced to precisely calculate how much the frequency of each individual clone varied. The cohort comprised 68 subjects: 14 HAM/TSP patients, some 34 multiple sclerosis patients and 20 or so healthy controls.

Overall study outcomes, separate from this receptor: TCR clonal expansion was highest in HAM/TSP patients and lowest in MS patients, with MS patients falling below even healthy controls. No identical CDR3 amino acid sequences were found to be shared among expanded clones across subjects, suggesting that TCR-beta repertoires were private in all groups.

The time point label corresponds to: technical triplicate 3. For sorted-subset TCR libraries, about 920,000 sorted CD4+ or CD8+ T cells were used. Peripheral blood underwent Ficoll-Hypaque density gradient centrifugation to isolate PBMCs, which were then cryopreserved in liquid nitrogen. The study also sequenced paired sorted CD4+ and CD8+ subsets from healthy controls, HAM/TSP patients and MS patients. Including cysteine and phenylalanine, the CDR3 has 12 amino acids. Only the CDR3 DNA stays, 36 bases, in frame from base 1. CDR1 GTSNPN and CDR2 SVGIG are derived from the germline V gene (reference sequence). cDNA synthesis used template-switch 5'RACE with a primer carrying a 10-nucleotide random unique molecular identifier tagging each TCR transcript. Each sequencing run produced over 160 million TCR-beta sequences covering 15-18 subjects. The RNeasy kit was used for extraction of total RNA. TCR-beta VDJ regions were amplified with primers for the TCR constant region and the 5'RACE anchor, using the KAPA Real-time Library Amplification kit. Sample indexes and Illumina adaptors were added in a first PCR, after which library yield was increased in a second PCR. After Ampure bead purification, the roughly 650 bp TCR product was size-selected on a 2% E-gel SizeSelection system. Before pooling, libraries had their quality checked on a Bioanalyzer, their concentration measured with Qubit, and their quantity determined with the Kapa Library Quantification kit. An Illumina HiSeq 2500 sequenced the libraries paired-end 2 x 150 bp. To increase sequence diversity, about 23-30% phiX was spiked into each library pool. The authors' analysis ran thus. Quality-filtered reads were processed with the UMI-based MiGEC pipeline, which removed over 85% of raw TCR sequences during error correction. VDJ genes were aligned to IMGT germline references, and clonotypes were defined by unique CDR3 amino acid sequence plus V-J genes. Clonal expansion, Shannon diversity, and CDR3 relatedness (CalcPairwiseDistances, ClusterSamples) were evaluated with VDJtools, and phylogenetic trees were built with CLCbio workbench. A clone was classed as expanded if it had 8 or more unique UMIs, a cutoff based on coefficient-of-variation modelling across technical triplicates. TCRdb took the public reads, trimmed them with fastp at Q25, ran MiXCR for clone calling and kept in-frame beta chains. When rows share a CDR3 protein, they turn into one entry using the most common DNA and genes. These V and J calls originate from TCRdb's pipeline instead of the authors' own analysis. Within this sample are nearly 30,000 distinct CDR3 sequences, with roughly a sixth of them counted one time only. The ten largest clonotypes hold roughly 4.5% of the sample.

Comments on this clonotype: The clone's antigen remains unknown. One junction end does not reproduce the germline sequence, and a read error may be involved.

The chain is made from TRBV30 and TRBJ2-7; the D call is possibly TRBD1 or TRBD2, each sharing 5 bases. Sequencing was done on a sample of CD4+ T cells from blood. The source of this sequence is a female donor with HTLV-1-associated myelopathy (HAM/TSP). The nucleotide sequence is TGTGCCTGGAATCGACCGCTGGGGGAGCATTACTTC. Its protein product is CAWNRPLGEHYF.